This entry is about one T cell receptor (beta chain). These data belong to a study of control samples from healthy donors and cancer patients. Produced via immunoSEQ multiplex PCR; TCRdb's table is partial and in-frame only. The sample has some 130,000 clones, roughly nine tenths seen once. There are 15 residues in the CDR3. The source material was blood. This receptor was taken from a woman aged 30 to 39 in good health. The chain links TRBV12-1 to TRBJ1-2; TRBD1, the table's D call, lacks a check against the DNA. TRBV12-1 is described as a pseudogene. The CDR3 is CASSFTVQVTNGYTF. CDR3 nucleotides: TGTGCCAGCAGCTTTACTGTGCAGGTGACCAATGGCTACACCTTC.